These T cell receptor beta chains were read from a single sample in a study of T-cell reconstitution after alpha-beta-depleted transplantation in children. A single record per CDR3 protein comes from TCRdb applying MiXCR to the PCR reads. Counted here are approximately 290,000 distinct CDR3 sequences, more than 9% occurring once; the ten biggest clones make up around a quarter. The sample here was peripheral blood, taken 180 days after TCRalphabeta/CD19-depleted stem cell transplant. The source is a male patient aged 2 to 9 who had a stem cell transplant for chronic granulomatous disease, so the T cells may come from the graft donor. Both conserved end residues are part of each CDR3. A D gene is named only where the DNA matches it firmly. Rows may omit the clone size; those that give it use once, few, many or a size class.

v_gene	j_gene	abundance	d_gene	CDR3nt	CDR3aa
TRBV12-3/TRBV12-4	TRBJ1-1	many	-	TGTGCCAGCAGTCTGATGGGGGGTCCGGTTGCTGAAGCTTTCTTT	CASSLMGGPVAEAFF
TRBV12-3/TRBV12-4	TRBJ1-2	many	-	TGTGCCAGCAGTTTTAAAGGATTGGGTGGCTACACCTTC	CASSFKGLGGYTF
TRBV5-6	TRBJ1-2	many	-	TGTGCCAGCAGCTCAAACCCAGCCATGTATGGCTACACCTTC	CASSSNPAMYGYTF
TRBV27	TRBJ2-7	many	-	TGTGCCAGCAGTTTATCGGGCCCCCAGGAGCAGTACTTC	CASSLSGPQEQYF
TRBV30	TRBJ1-4	many	TRBD1	TGTGCCTGGGACAGGGACGGTGAAAAACTGTTTTTT	CAWDRDGEKLFF
TRBV15	TRBJ2-1	many	-	TGTGCCACCAGCAGAGATAGGGGAATCAATGAGCAGTTCTTC	CATSRDRGINEQFF
TRBV19	TRBJ1-5	few	-	TGTGCCAGTAGCCCACTTTTTACCAGCCAAATCAATCAGCCCCAGCATTTT	CASSPLFTSQINQPQHF
TRBV5-1	TRBJ2-2	many	TRBD2	TGCGCCAGCAGCTCGGGACTAGCGGGGGCGAACACCGGGGAGCTGTTTTTT	CASSSGLAGANTGELFF
TRBV7-9	TRBJ2-7	many	TRBD2	TGTGCCAGCAGCCCGAGGACTAGCGGGAATCCCTACGAGCAGTACTTC	CASSPRTSGNPYEQYF
TRBV12-3/TRBV12-4	TRBJ2-5	many	TRBD2	TGTGCCAGCAGGCGGGGGGGTCAAGAGACCCAGTACTTC	CASRRGGQETQYF
TRBV5-1	TRBJ1-1	many	-	TGCGCCAGCAGCTTGGCCGAAAAAATTAACACTGAAGCTTTCTTT	CASSLAEKINTEAFF
TRBV5-1	TRBJ1-6	many	-	TGCGCCAGCAGCTTCGTCGCAAGCTCCTATAATTCACCCCTCCACTTT	CASSFVASSYNSPLHF
TRBV7-3	TRBJ2-3	many	-	TGTGCCAGCAGCCCAATCGACGGAATAGCGCAGTATTTT	CASSPIDGIAQYF
TRBV4-2	TRBJ2-3	many	-	TGTGCCAGCAGCCAGATCGTCGGGGAAAGGGTAACAGATACGCAGTATTTT	CASSQIVGERVTDTQYF
TRBV4-1	TRBJ2-2	many	-	TGCGCCAGCAGCCCGGGCCTTAACGTTGGCACCGGGGAGCTGTTTTTT	CASSPGLNVGTGELFF
TRBV5-1	TRBJ2-5	many	TRBD2	TGCGCCAGCAGCTTGGACCGGACTAGCGGGATACAAGAGACCCAGTACTTC	CASSLDRTSGIQETQYF
TRBV6-1	TRBJ2-3	few	TRBD2	TGTGCCAGCCGTCCGACTAGCGGGGGCCGCACAGATACGCAGTATTTT	CASRPTSGGRTDTQYF
TRBV10-3	TRBJ2-3	many	TRBD1	TGTGCCATCAGCCGGGGACAGACTAGCACAGATACGCAGTATTTT	CAISRGQTSTDTQYF
TRBV6-2/TRBV6-3	TRBJ2-1	many	-	TGTGCCAGCAGTTTCCCTTACTTCGGAGCCAACAATGAGCAGTTCTTC	CASSFPYFGANNEQFF
TRBV5-6	TRBJ1-2	-	-	TGTGCCAGCAGCTTGCCGGGGTTTCCGAACTATGGCTACACCTTC	CASSLPGFPNYGYTF
TRBV7-9	TRBJ2-7	many	TRBD2	TGTGCCAGCAGCCCCGGGACTAGCGGGAGGTCGACCGAGCAGTACTTC	CASSPGTSGRSTEQYF
TRBV28	TRBJ1-2	-	-	TGTGCCAGCAGTTTACTGGGAACCTCCGGCTACACCTTC	CASSLLGTSGYTF
TRBV29-1	TRBJ1-5	many	-	TGCAGCGTCGCGGGGGCCAGTGATCAGCCCCAGCATTTT	CSVAGASDQPQHF
TRBV7-2	TRBJ1-5	many	-	TGTGCCAGCAGCGCACGAGGCGGGGATCAGCCCCAGCATTTT	CASSARGGDQPQHF
TRBV18	TRBJ2-1	many	TRBD2	TGTGCCAGCTCACCACCACTCAGCGGGAGGGCCTACAATGAGCAGTTCTTC	CASSPPLSGRAYNEQFF
TRBV7-2	TRBJ2-3	-	TRBD2	TGTGCCAGCAGCTTCGCGCCCCGGACTAGCGGCCACACAGATACGCAGTATTTT	CASSFAPRTSGHTDTQYF
TRBV5-1	TRBJ2-7	many	-	TGCGCCAGCAGCCCGAGCGAAGGAGCCGAGCAGTACTTC	CASSPSEGAEQYF
TRBV7-9	TRBJ2-5	many	-	TGTGCCAGCAGCTTAGAGGCGGTGACAAAAGAGACCCAGTACTTC	CASSLEAVTKETQYF
TRBV5-4	TRBJ1-1	many	-	TGTGCCAGCAGCCCCCTTATGAACACTGAAGCTTTCTTT	CASSPLMNTEAFF
TRBV7-7	TRBJ1-1	many	-	TGTGCTAGCAGCTTAAGACAAGACACTGAAGCTTTCTTT	CASSLRQDTEAFF
TRBV12-3/TRBV12-4	TRBJ2-7	many	TRBD1	TGTGCCAGCAGTAGACAGGGGGCACCACAGTACTTC	CASSRQGAPQYF
TRBV6-1	TRBJ1-5	many	-	TGTGCCAGCAGTCCGAAAGATAGCAATCAGCCCCAGCATTTT	CASSPKDSNQPQHF
TRBV12-5	TRBJ2-3	many	-	TGTGCTAGTGGTTTGGTAAAAGGGACGCAGTATTTT	CASGLVKGTQYF
TRBV7-9	TRBJ2-1	many	TRBD1	TGTGCCAGCAGCTTAGCCGGGACAGGGTATAAACAAGGGCAGTTCTTC	CASSLAGTGYKQGQFF
TRBV3-1	TRBJ2-2	few	-	TGTGCCATCTCGGGACTCCACACCGGGGAGCTGTTTTTT	CAISGLHTGELFF